This TCR beta chain comes out of a study of T cells in Graves' hyperthyroidism and ophthalmopathy. This clonotype was picked up a small number of times. RNA transcripts yielded amplified TCR beta CDR3 regions. An initial round of RT-PCR targeting the TCR CDR3 relied on the HTBI primer set. TCRdb recomputed calls from the multiplex PCR reads with MiXCR, one row per CDR3 protein. This sample carries 500,000 to 650,000 distinct CDR3 sequences, 40% to 50% of them seen once, and the ten largest clones take 35% to 50%. CDR1 and CDR2 (germline): MNHNS, SASEGT. Trimming cost V 4 bases and J 4 bases, with 14 bases left between them. The CDR3 is 14 amino acids.

Sequencing was carried out using peripheral blood or thyroid tissue (not recorded which). The receptor was derived from an adult woman with Graves' disease, either hyperthyroidism or ophthalmopathy (not recorded which). The genes are TRBV6-1 and TRBJ2-7, with D possibly being TRBD1 or TRBD2 (5 bases each). The CDR3 nucleotides are TGTGCCAGCAGTGTCAGGGAGTCAACTTACGAGCAGTACTTC. It specifies CASSVRESTYEQYF.